This T cell receptor (beta chain) appears in the sequencing data of a study of control samples from healthy donors and cancer patients. The CDR3 consists of 16 residues. Clones were sequenced by immunoSEQ multiplex PCR, and TCRdb holds only the in-frame ones, with some missing. The data contain 78,000 or so clones, 75% to 90% of them singletons. Sequences were obtained from blood. The sequence was obtained from a man aged 50-60 years in good health. The chain joins TRBV21-1 to TRBJ2-7; the table names TRBD2, a call not compared with the DNA. TRBV21-1 is reported as a pseudogene. The CDR3 loop reads CASSKFSSGSRHEQYF. The CDR3 DNA sequence: TGTGCCAGCAGCAAATTTTCTAGCGGGAGTAGACACGAGCAGTACTTC.